This TCR beta chain came from a study of blood T cell repertoires in COVID-19. Study summary: PBMCs, B-cell-depleted T cells, or T cells provided the cDNA or gDNA that made up the material.

Measured with immunoSEQ multiplex PCR; TCRdb has only the in-frame clones, and not every one. The data show around 200,000 clones, 70% to 90% seen once. Germline V gene data show CDR1 as SGHVS and CDR2 as FQNEAQ. Trimming took 7 bases from V and 6 from J, leaving 10 bases between them. The CDR3 extends over 11 amino acids. Participants' own reports of clinical history determined their cohort assignment. A PCR-confirmed or clinician-diagnosed COVID-19 case had contacted exposed participants within 2 weeks of entry. This receptor was taken from a woman in her 30s who had been exposed to COVID-19. Sequencing was done on a sample of PBMCs or T cells enriched from blood (not recorded which). The chain has TRBV7-8 and TRBJ2-7; the D gene is possibly TRBD2 (6 bases). DNA for the CDR3: TGTGCCAGCACGAGGGGAGGCGAGCAGTACTTC. This encodes CASTRGGEQYF.